Shown below are 23 T cell receptor beta chains from a single sample sequenced in a study of blood T cell repertoires in COVID-19. Assay: immunoSEQ multiplex PCR; the TCRdb copy retains only in-frame clones and omits some. This sample has more than 110,000 clones, with over 65% found just once. The sample comprised PBMCs or T cells enriched from blood (not recorded which). These receptor sequences come from a woman aged 45 to 65 who had recovered from COVID-19.

This sequence joins TRBV7-9 and TRBJ2-5; maybe TRBD2 (6 bases). V dropped 4 bases and J dropped 0 bases, with 18 bases sitting between them. The CDR3 runs 17 residues. Germline CDR1 is SEHNR and CDR2 is FQNEAQ (reference sequence). This CDR3 reads CASSSGPGREHQETQYF. The CDR3 DNA follows: TGTGCCAGCAGCTCAGGGCCTGGTCGGGAGCACCAAGAGACCCAGTACTTC.

The chain joins TRBV10-3 to TRBJ2-7, with a tentative D call TRBD2 (5 bases). Deletions cut 3 bases from V and 4 bases from J, with 10 bases between. Germline V lookup: CDR1 ENHRY, CDR2 SYGVKD. The CDR3 length is 13 residues. This CDR3 reads CAISDEDSYEQYF. CDR3 DNA: TGTGCCATCAGTGACGAGGACTCTTACGAGCAGTACTTC.

V and J are TRBV6-6 and TRBJ1-1, with D tentatively TRBD1 (6 bases). The V and J ends lost 11 bases and 3 bases respectively, with 13 bases between them. Germline CDR1 MNHNY, CDR2 SVGAGI (reference sequence). The CDR3 is made up of 12 amino acids. CDR3 sequence (DNA): TGTGCCGGATCAAACAGGGACACTGAAGCTTTCTTT. Protein product: CAGSNRDTEAFF.

V usage is TRBV4-1 and J usage is TRBJ1-6; a possible D gene is TRBD1 (5 bases). Per germline, CDR1 MGHRA and CDR2 YSYEKL. The CDR3 extends over 14 amino acids. Trimming cost V 4 bases and J 10 bases, with 14 bases left between them. CDR3 loop: CASSRQIRESPLHF. In DNA form, the CDR3 reads TGCGCCAGCAGCCGACAGATCAGGGAATCACCCCTCCACTTT.

The chain joins TRBV29-1 to TRBJ2-3, with a tentative D call TRBD1 (5 bases). The CDR3 covers 14 residues. Germline-derived CDR1 and CDR2 are SQVTM and ANQGSEA. The V gene lost 5 bases and the J gene lost 4 bases, with 16 bases spanning the gap. CDR3 sequence (DNA): TGCAGCGTTCGTGGACAATTTGGCGCAGATACGCAGTATTTT. Its translation: CSVRGQFGADTQYF.

The CDR3 nucleotides are TGCGCCAGCAGCTTGGCCGGTCTTCGGGATTCACCCCTCCACTTT. It yields the protein CASSLAGLRDSPLHF. The chain couples TRBV5-1 to TRBJ1-6; D remains unclear. Germline-derived CDR1 and CDR2 are SGHRS and YFSETQ. Trimming shortened V by 0 bases and J by 8 bases, and 12 bases separated the two germline ends. The CDR3 contains 15 residues.

The chain joins TRBV19 to TRBJ2-2; no definite D call. Germline V gives CDR1 LNHDA, CDR2 SQIVND (reference sequence). V shed 6 bases and J shed 1 base, with 6 bases lying between them. This CDR3 comprises 13 residues. The chain's CDR3 is CASSNLNTGELFF. The CDR3 bases are TGTGCCAGTAGCAACTTGAACACCGGGGAGCTGTTTTTT. Full variable domain (remainder filled in from reference TRBV19 and TRBJ2-2): DGGITQSPKYLFRKEGQNVTLSCEQNLNHDAMYWYRQDPGQGLRLIYYSQIVNDFQKGDIAEGYSVSREKKESFPLTVTSAQKNPTAFYLCASSNLNTGELFFGEGSRLTVL.

The CDR3 protein is CSASVGGSGNSQPQHF. In DNA, the CDR3 is TGCAGTGCTAGTGTCGGTGGGTCAGGGAATTCTCAGCCCCAGCATTTT. The chain has TRBV20-1 and TRBJ1-5, with D maybe TRBD1 (5 bases). The CDR3 consists of 16 residues. The germline CDR1 and CDR2 sequences are DFQATT and SNEGSKA (reference sequence). The germline V and J ends were trimmed by 3 bases and 6 bases, with 21 bases remaining between them.

The chain couples TRBV5-1 to TRBJ2-5, with 8 nucleotides matching TRBD1. Germline lookup yields CDR1 SGHRS and CDR2 YFSETQ. CDR3 length: 13 residues. Trimming cost V 3 bases and J 4 bases; bases outside gene matches: 2. For the CDR3, the DNA is TGCGCCAGCAGCTCCGGACAGGGAGAGACCCAGTACTTC. It yields the protein CASSSGQGETQYF.

This sequence joins TRBV6-1 and TRBJ1-1; D gene unclear. The CDR3 is made up of 14 amino acids. V lost 8 bases and J 0 bases, leaving 13 bases between the germline ends. Per the germline V gene, CDR1 is MNHNS and CDR2 is SASEGT. CDR3 nucleotides: TGTGCCAGCGGGGAGTGGGGAATGAACACTGAAGCTTTCTTT. It is translated as CASGEWGMNTEAFF.

The CDR3 spells CASSLLGVSHNYGYTF. CDR3 DNA: TGTGCCAGCAGCTTGTTGGGCGTCAGTCATAACTATGGCTACACCTTC. The genes are TRBV5-4 and TRBJ1-2; D not certain. The CDR3 is 16 amino acids. With 1 base removed from V and 1 base from J, the gap between germline ends came to 14 bases. Germline-derived CDR1 and CDR2 are SGHNT and YYREEE (reference sequence).

The chain has TRBV3-1 (or the pseudogene TRBV3-2) and TRBJ2-5; 7 bases map to TRBD2. The junction had 14 bases not matched to a gene; V was cut back by 3 bases and J by 1 base. The CDR3 runs 18 residues. Germline-derived CDR1 and CDR2 are LGHDT and YNNKEL (reference sequence). The CDR3 here is CASSHNPGERGSQETQYF. The CDR3 DNA reads TGTGCCAGCAGCCACAATCCCGGTGAGCGGGGAAGCCAAGAGACCCAGTACTTC.

The rearrangement joins TRBV4-1 to TRBJ1-6; no clear D. The germline V gene encodes CDR1 MGHRA and CDR2 YSYEKL. V lost 1 base and J lost 6, with 13 bases in between. The CDR3 is 16 amino acids. CDR3 in amino acids: CASSQVVDRGNSPLHF. DNA for the CDR3: TGCGCCAGCAGCCAAGTGGTCGATAGAGGTAATTCACCCCTCCACTTT.

This chain connects TRBV6-5 to TRBJ1-4, with a possible D match to TRBD1 (6 bases). The CDR3 extends over 15 amino acids. Germline CDR1 MNHEY, CDR2 SVGAGI. V shed 5 bases and J shed 7 bases, with 17 bases lying between them. The CDR3 is CASSPPGQSPEKLFF. The CDR3 DNA reads as TGTGCCAGCAGTCCCCCGGGACAATCCCCTGAAAAACTGTTTTTT.

The chain links TRBV19 to TRBJ1-1; D is unclear. Germline CDR1 LNHDA, CDR2 SQIVND (reference sequence). Trimming stripped 4 bases from V and 0 bases from J, with 6 bases between. CDR3 length: 13 residues. In nucleotides, the CDR3 is TGTGCCAGTAGTACCGAGATGAACACTGAAGCTTTCTTT. Encoded protein: CASSTEMNTEAFF. The whole variable domain, remainder taken from reference TRBV19 and TRBJ1-1, is DGGITQSPKYLFRKEGQNVTLSCEQNLNHDAMYWYRQDPGQGLRLIYYSQIVNDFQKGDIAEGYSVSREKKESFPLTVTSAQKNPTAFYLCASSTEMNTEAFFGQGTRLTVV.

The chain recombines TRBV4-1 with TRBJ1-2; perhaps TRBD1 as D (5 bases). Looked up from germline, CDR1 is MGHRA and CDR2 is YSYEKL. V was cut by 0 bases and J by 6 bases, with 14 bases left in between. The CDR3 length is 15 residues. This CDR3 reads CASSQEGVRIHGYTF. For the CDR3, the DNA is TGCGCCAGCAGCCAAGAAGGGGTCAGGATCCATGGCTACACCTTC.

This chain joins TRBV2 and TRBJ2-1; 7 bases match TRBD1. Trimming at V came to 0 bases and at J to 4 bases, leaving 3 bases not matched to a gene. The germline V gene encodes CDR1 SNHLY and CDR2 FYNNEI. The CDR3 has 15 amino acids. CDR3 region: CASSEARGRYNEQFF. CDR3 nucleotide sequence: TGTGCCAGCAGTGAAGCAAGGGGGCGTTACAATGAGCAGTTCTTC.

Comments on this clone: The same CDR3 arises from other DNA sequences in this sample as well. This chain connects TRBV18 to TRBJ1-1; D ambiguous. Germline V gene sequence: CDR1 KGHSH, CDR2 LQKENI. There are 14 residues in the CDR3. Trimming removed 3 bases at V and 1 base at J, with 9 bases between. CDR3 sequence (DNA): TGTGCCAGCTCACCCGTCCGGGGGAACACTGAAGCTTTCTTT. Protein sequence: CASSPVRGNTEAFF.

The chain combines TRBV28 with TRBJ1-2; D might be TRBD1 (6 bases). This CDR3 region has 19 residues. The germline V gene encodes CDR1 MDHEN and CDR2 SYDVKM. The V gene lost 4 bases and the J gene lost 4 bases, with 28 bases spanning the gap. For the CDR3, the DNA is TGTGCCAGCAGTTCCCCCGGGCAGGCTACAGGGATGTATGGCTATGGCTACACCTTC. Translated, it gives CASSSPGQATGMYGYGYTF.

The chain uses TRBV6-5 and TRBJ1-4, with TRBD1 matching 8 bases. This CDR3 is 14 amino acids long. Per germline, CDR1 MNHEY and CDR2 SVGAGI. V shed 5 bases and J 7 bases; nucleotides not matched to a gene: 6. The CDR3 region is CASSLQGASEKLFF. DNA for the CDR3: TGTGCCAGCAGTCTCCAGGGGGCGAGTGAAAAACTGTTTTTT.

The J gene is TRBJ2-3, the V gene TRBV13, with a tentative D call TRBD2 (6 bases). The CDR3 contains 18 residues. With 0 bases removed from V and 5 bases from J, the gap between germline ends came to 21 bases. The germline V gene has CDR1 PRHDT and CDR2 FYEKMQ (reference sequence). CDR3 sequence reads: CASSLGTRGSRGQDTQYF. CDR3 sequence (DNA): TGTGCCAGCAGCTTAGGCACCCGGGGGTCCCGAGGACAAGATACGCAGTATTTT.

The chain carries TRBV19 and TRBJ1-3; D gene unclear. Deletions cut 10 bases from V and 0 bases from J, with 4 bases between. From germline, CDR1 is LNHDA and CDR2 SQIVND (reference sequence). This CDR3 has 11 amino acids. The CDR3 sequence: CATGSGNTIYF. The CDR3 DNA sequence: TGTGCCACCGGCTCTGGAAACACCATATATTTT.

The V and J genes are TRBV9 and TRBJ2-5; D perhaps matches TRBD1 (5 bases). V lost 2 bases to trimming and J lost 1 base, with 6 bases between them. CDR3 length: 13 amino acids. Germline CDR1 and CDR2: SGDLS and YYNGEE. The CDR3 DNA reads as TGTGCCAGCAGCGTTGGGGCCCAAGAGACCCAGTACTTC. Its translation is CASSVGAQETQYF. The whole variable domain, remainder taken from reference TRBV9 and TRBJ2-5, is DSGVTQTPKHLITATGQRVTLRCSPRSGDLSVYWYQQSLDQGLQFLIQYYNGEERAKGNILERFSAQQFPDLHSELNLSSLELGDSALYFCASSVGAQETQYFGPGTRLLVL.